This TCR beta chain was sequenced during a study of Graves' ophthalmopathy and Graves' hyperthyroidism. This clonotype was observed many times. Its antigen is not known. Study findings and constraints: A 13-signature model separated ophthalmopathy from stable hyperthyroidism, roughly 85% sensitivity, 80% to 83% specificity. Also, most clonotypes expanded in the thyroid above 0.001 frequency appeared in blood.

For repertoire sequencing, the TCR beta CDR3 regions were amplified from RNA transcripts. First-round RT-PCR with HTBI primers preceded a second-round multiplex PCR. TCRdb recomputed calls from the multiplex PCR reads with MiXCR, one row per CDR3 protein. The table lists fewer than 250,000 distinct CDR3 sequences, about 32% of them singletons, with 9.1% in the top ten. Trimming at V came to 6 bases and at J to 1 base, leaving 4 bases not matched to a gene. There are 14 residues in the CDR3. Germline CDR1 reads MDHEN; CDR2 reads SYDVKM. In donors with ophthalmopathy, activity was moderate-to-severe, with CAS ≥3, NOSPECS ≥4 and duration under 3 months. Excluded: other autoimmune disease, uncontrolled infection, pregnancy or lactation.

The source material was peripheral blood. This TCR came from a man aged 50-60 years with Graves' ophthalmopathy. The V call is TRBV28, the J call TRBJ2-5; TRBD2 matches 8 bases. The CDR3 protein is CASRLGLAQETQYF. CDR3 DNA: TGTGCCAGCAGACTCGGACTAGCCCAAGAGACCCAGTACTTC.